Listed here are 18 T cell receptor beta chains from one sample, sequenced in a study of shared clonotypes between healthy human individuals. Libraries were prepared by immunoSEQ multiplex PCR; TCRdb keeps only in-frame clonotypes and omits some of them. The top ten clones hold roughly 13% of a sample with 450,000 to 500,000 clones, roughly 80% of them seen once. Sequencing input: PBMCs. All receptors come from a woman aged 40 to 50 in good health. Some clones in this sample may be carry-over from other donors' samples.

Of note for this clone: This likely came from a read error, as a far larger clone is one base away. The chain uses TRBV2 and TRBJ2-2; the D gene is possibly TRBD2 (6 bases). Germline V gene sequence: CDR1 SNHLY, CDR2 FYNNEI. V lost 10 bases, J lost 1 base, and 16 bases lay in between. The CDR3 runs 15 residues. In nucleotides, the CDR3 is TGTGCCAACAAGTCTCGGGAGAGGAACACCGGGGAGCTGTTTTTT. Its translation is CANKSRERNTGELFF.

On this clone itself: It differs at one base from a far larger clone, so likely a read error. The gene calls are TRBV25-1 and TRBJ2-2, with 8 bases lining up with TRBD1. The V gene's germline CDR1 is MGHDK and CDR2 SYGVNS. The CDR3 has 14 residues. The CDR3 nucleotides read TGTGCCAGCGGGGACAGGATGAACACCGTGGAGCTGTTTTTT. It is translated as CASGDRMNTVELFF.

As DNA, the CDR3 is TGTGCCAGCAGCTTAGGGACAGTAAATGAAAAACTGTTTTTT. Translation: CASSLGTVNEKLFF. The rearrangement uses TRBV7-6 and TRBJ1-4; possibly TRBD1 for D (6 bases). V was clipped by 1 base and J by 5 bases, with 8 bases between them. The CDR3 sequence is 14 residues long. Germline lookup yields CDR1 SGHVS and CDR2 FNYEAQ.

The rearrangement joins TRBV28 to TRBJ2-3, with TRBD1 matching over 8 bases. V shed 8 bases, J shed 0 bases, and the junction held 7 bases outside the gene matches. Germline values: CDR1 MDHEN, CDR2 SYDVKM. The CDR3 totals 15 residues. The CDR3 coding sequence is TGTGCCAGCTTCGGGACAGGTGCTAGCACAGATACGCAGTATTTT. This codes for CASFGTGASTDTQYF.

As for this clone: Given a far larger clone just one base away, this is likely a sequencing read error. CDR3 nucleotide sequence: TGTGCCAGCAGCTTACAGGGAGGAATCACTGAAGCTTTCTTT. Translating it yields CASSLQGGITEAFF. The J gene is TRBJ1-1, the V gene TRBV11-2; perhaps TRBD1 as D (5 bases). V lost 2 bases, J lost 4 bases, and 11 bases lay in between. The CDR3 is made up of 14 amino acids. The germline V gene has CDR1 SGHAT and CDR2 FQNNGV. Together with reference TRBV11-2 and TRBJ1-1, the CDR3 gives the full variable domain: EAGVAQSPRYKIIEKRQSVAFWCNPISGHATLYWYQQILGQGPKLLIQFQNNGVVDDSQLPKDRFSAERLKGVDSTLKIQPAKLEDSAVYLCASSLQGGITEAFFGQGTRLTVV.

The genes are TRBV2 and TRBJ1-1, with D possibly TRBD1 on 5 matching bases. This CDR3 contains 16 residues. From germline, CDR1 is SNHLY and CDR2 FYNNEI. V was shortened by 2 bases and J by 2 bases, with 15 bases between the two germline ends. CDR3 bases: TGTGCCAGCAGTGAACAATCTCCAGGGATCAACACTGAAGCTTTCTTT. This encodes CASSEQSPGINTEAFF.

To note about this clone: A far larger clone is one nucleotide away, so this likely arose from a read error. The CDR3: CVSSLDRAGLTEAFF. CDR3 coding DNA: TGTGTCAGCAGCCTAGATCGGGCAGGGTTAACTGAAGCTTTCTTT. This chain links TRBV4-2 with TRBJ1-1, with D perhaps matching TRBD1 (5 bases). Germline lookup yields CDR1 LGHNA and CDR2 YNFKEQ. CDR3 size: 15 residues.

The V and J genes are TRBV4-1 and TRBJ2-5; D uncertain. This CDR3 contains 11 residues. Trimming removed 4 bases from V and 2 bases from J, with 2 bases in between. The V gene's germline CDR1 is MGHRA and CDR2 YSYEKL. The CDR3 coding sequence is TGCGCCAGCAGCCTACAAGAGACCCAGTACTTC. Translation: CASSLQETQYF.

CDR3 coding DNA: TGCGCCAGCGGGGGAGTGAGGACCGGGGAGCTGTTTTTT. Translation: CASGGVRTGELFF. V and J are TRBV5-1 and TRBJ2-2, with D possibly called TRBD1 or TRBD2 (5 bases each). This CDR3 has 13 amino acids. Germline assignment: CDR1 SGHRS and CDR2 YFSETQ. The V end lost 7 bases, the J end lost 5 bases, and 12 bases lay between the germline ends.

This clone was seen at least ten times. Other nucleotide sequences from this sample produce the same CDR3. The chain joins TRBV4-1 to TRBJ1-5; D perhaps matches TRBD1 (5 bases). V lost 4 bases and J 5 bases, leaving 9 bases between the germline ends. Germline-derived CDR1 and CDR2 are MGHRA and YSYEKL. The CDR3 loop spans 13 amino acids. The CDR3 DNA sequence: TGCGCCAGCAGCCCCAGGGAGGATCAGCCCCAGCATTTT. It specifies CASSPREDQPQHF.

For this clone: It differs at one base from a far larger clone, so likely a read error. V and J are TRBV2 and TRBJ1-1; D is uncertain. Germline V CDR1 and CDR2: SNHLY, FYNNEI. The CDR3 extends over 17 amino acids. Trimming removed 6 bases at V and 1 base at J, with 21 bases between. The CDR3 sequence: CASSYGLRRLENTEAFF. DNA of the CDR3: TGTGCCAGCAGCTACGGACTGCGACGGCTGGAGAACACTGAAGCTTTCTTT.

This clone has just a few counts. Given a far larger clone just one base away, this is likely a sequencing read error. The rearrangement links TRBV30 to TRBJ2-2; D is ambiguous. With 0 bases removed from V and 9 bases from J, the gap between germline ends came to 11 bases. Germline values: CDR1 GTSNPN, CDR2 SVGIG (reference sequence). The CDR3 is 13 residues long. CDR3 bases: TGTGCCTGGAGTGTTTGGGGTACCTGGGAGCTGTTTTTT. Translating it yields CAWSVWGTWELFF. Full variable domain (missing parts from reference TRBV30 and TRBJ2-2): SQTIHQWPATLVQPVGSPLSLECTVEGTSNPNLYWYRQAAGRGLQLLFYSVGIGQISSEVPQNLSASRPQDRQFILSSKKLLLSDSGFYLCAWSVWGTWELFFGEGSRLTVL.

The CDR3 DNA follows: TGCGCCAGCAGCCCAGCCCCGGCAGCGGGCGCCTTCACAGATACGCAGTATTTT. Translation gives CASSPAPAAGAFTDTQYF. This sequence joins TRBV4-3 and TRBJ2-3, with D possibly matching TRBD2 (6 bases). The CDR3 is made up of 18 amino acids. Germline V CDR1 and CDR2: LGHNA, YSLEER. Trimming cost V 4 bases and J 2 bases, with 22 bases left between them.

The V call is TRBV5-4, the J call TRBJ1-1; no clear D. CDR1 SGHNT and CDR2 YYREEE come from the germline V gene (reference sequence). The V and J ends lost 4 bases and 1 base respectively, with 8 bases between them. The CDR3 runs to 13 residues. CDR3 sequence (DNA): TGTGCCAGCAGCCTGACGGCGAACACTGAAGCTTTCTTT. Its protein product is CASSLTANTEAFF.

The rearrangement links TRBV5-6 to TRBJ1-1; 8 bases align to TRBD1. The CDR3 is made up of 16 amino acids. CDR1 SGHDT and CDR2 YYEEEE come from the germline V gene. The trim removed 0 bases at V and 0 bases at J, leaving 4 bases unmatched. The CDR3 coding sequence is TGTGCCAGCAGCTTGGTACAGGGGGACATGAACACTGAAGCTTTCTTT. It translates to CASSLVQGDMNTEAFF.

A remark on this clone: It differs at one base from a far larger clone, so likely a read error. V is TRBV4-2 and J is TRBJ1-1, with D possibly TRBD1 on 5 matching bases. CDR3 size: 17 residues. The germline V gene encodes CDR1 LGHNA and CDR2 YNFKEQ. CDR3 bases: TGTGCCAGCAGCCAAGGGGGCCCGGGCCGCATGAACAATGAAGCTTTCTTT. Its protein product is CASSQGGPGRMNNEAFF.

The rearrangement uses TRBV11-2 and TRBJ2-5; D may be TRBD2 (6 bases). Germline V gene sequence: CDR1 SGHAT, CDR2 FQNNGV. V was trimmed by 0 bases and J by 4 bases, leaving 15 bases between them. CDR3 length: 16 amino acids. CDR3 protein: CASSLDGGDGGETQYF. The CDR3, as DNA: TGTGCCAGCAGCTTAGATGGCGGGGATGGGGGAGAGACCCAGTACTTC.

Details on this clone: A far larger clone is a single base away, which makes a read error likely. This rearrangement joins TRBV7-9 to TRBJ2-1; 8 bases agree with TRBD2. Germline-derived CDR1 and CDR2 are SEHNR and FQNEAQ (reference sequence). The CDR3 totals 15 residues. V was pared by 5 bases and J by 5 bases, with 8 bases of the junction left unmatched. DNA for the CDR3: TGTGCCAGCAGCCTCAGAACTAGCGGACACAATGAGCAGTTCTTC. Protein sequence: CASSLRTSGHNEQFF.